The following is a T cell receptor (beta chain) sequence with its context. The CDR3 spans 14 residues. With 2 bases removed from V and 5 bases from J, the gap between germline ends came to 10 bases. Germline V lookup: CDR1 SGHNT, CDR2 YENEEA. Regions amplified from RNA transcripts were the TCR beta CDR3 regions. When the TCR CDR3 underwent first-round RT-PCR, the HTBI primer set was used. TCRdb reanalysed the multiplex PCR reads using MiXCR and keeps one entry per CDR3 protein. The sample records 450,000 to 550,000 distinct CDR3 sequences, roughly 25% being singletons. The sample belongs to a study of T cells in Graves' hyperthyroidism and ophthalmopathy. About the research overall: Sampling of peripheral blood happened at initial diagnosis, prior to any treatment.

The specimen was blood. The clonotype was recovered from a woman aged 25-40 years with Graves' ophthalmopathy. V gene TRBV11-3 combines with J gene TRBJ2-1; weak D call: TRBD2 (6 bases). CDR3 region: CASSLWAGHNEQFF. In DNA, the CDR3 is TGTGCCAGCAGCTTATGGGCGGGGCACAATGAGCAGTTCTTC.